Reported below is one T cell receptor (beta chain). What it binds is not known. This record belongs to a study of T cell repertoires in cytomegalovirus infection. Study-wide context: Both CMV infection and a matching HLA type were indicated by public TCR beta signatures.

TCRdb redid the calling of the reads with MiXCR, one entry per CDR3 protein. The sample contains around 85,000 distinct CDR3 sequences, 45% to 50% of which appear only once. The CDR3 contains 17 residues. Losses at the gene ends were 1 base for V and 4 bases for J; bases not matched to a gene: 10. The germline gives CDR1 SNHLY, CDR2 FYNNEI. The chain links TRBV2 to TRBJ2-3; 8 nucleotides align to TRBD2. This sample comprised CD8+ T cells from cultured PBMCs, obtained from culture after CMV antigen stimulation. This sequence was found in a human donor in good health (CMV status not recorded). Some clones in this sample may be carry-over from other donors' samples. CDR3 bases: TGTGCCAGCAGTGAAGGCTTGACTAGCGCCGAGGCAGATACGCAGTATTTT. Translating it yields CASSEGLTSAEADTQYF.